Presented here are 32 T cell receptor beta chains from one specimen sequenced in a study of neurological immune-mediated disorders. One entry per CDR3 protein results from TCRdb running MiXCR on the 5' RACE reads. This repertoire shows 35,000 or so distinct CDR3 sequences, 3% to 3.5% found once; its top ten account for around 8%. Time point described: longitudinal time-point 1 (baseline). What was sequenced was PBMCs. Receptors were obtained from a woman aged 60-75 years with multiple sclerosis.

This clonotype came up many times. The chain has TRBV20-1 and TRBJ1-1; TRBD1 might be the D (6 bases). Between the trimmed V and J ends, which lost 1 base and 5 bases, there was a span of 23 bases. From germline, CDR1 is DFQATT and CDR2 SNEGSKA (reference sequence). The CDR3 covers 17 residues. As DNA, the CDR3 is TGCAGTGCTAGAGCCCTTTTTGGGGGCAGGGTAATAACTGAAGCTTTCTTT. Its protein product is CSARALFGGRVITEAFF.

This clonotype has ten or more counts. The chain is built from TRBV18 and TRBJ1-2, with D uncertain. V lost 2 bases, J lost 8 bases, and 12 bases lay in between. This CDR3 is 13 amino acids long. The V gene's germline CDR1 is KGHSH and CDR2 LQKENI. The CDR3 here is CASSPEGYRGYTF. Written as DNA, the CDR3 is TGTGCCAGCTCACCAGAGGGATATCGGGGCTACACCTTC.

By its share, this clonotype is medium-sized (0.01 to 0.1%). This chain links TRBV5-1 with TRBJ2-3, with D unresolved. The V and J ends lost 4 bases and 6 bases respectively, with 18 bases between them. There are 15 residues in the CDR3. The germline CDR1 and CDR2 sequences are SGHRS and YFSETQ. CDR3 DNA sequence: TGCGCCAGCAGCCTAAACGTCAATATTAAGGATACGCAGTATTTT. Amino acids: CASSLNVNIKDTQYF.

This clonotype was found many times. The J gene is TRBJ1-5, the V gene TRBV20-1, with TRBD1 identical over 12 bases. Trimming at V came to 3 bases and at J to 7 bases, leaving 7 bases not matched to a gene. The CDR3 loop spans 15 amino acids. Germline CDR1 and CDR2: DFQATT and SNEGSKA (reference sequence). CDR3 protein: CSASSGTGGWQPQHF. The CDR3 region has the DNA TGCAGTGCTAGTTCCGGGACAGGGGGCTGGCAGCCCCAGCATTTT.

This clonotype was seen repeatedly, ten times or more. This chain connects TRBV5-6 to TRBJ2-7, with D perhaps matching TRBD1 (6 bases). CDR1 and CDR2 (germline): SGHDT, YYEEEE. Deletions cut 4 bases from V and 6 bases from J, with 14 bases between. The CDR3 length is 13 residues. The DNA of the CDR3 is TGTGCCAGCAGCCTGGCGACAGGCACCGAGCAGTACTTC. This gives the protein CASSLATGTEQYF.

In its sample, this clonotype was seen many times. The chain couples TRBV5-6 to TRBJ2-7, with TRBD1 matching over 7 bases. CDR1 SGHDT and CDR2 YYEEEE come from the germline V gene. Germline trimming cut 4 bases from V and 5 bases from J; bases unmatched to any gene: 12. This CDR3 spans 15 amino acids. CDR3 in DNA: TGTGCCAGCAGCAAAGGGGACAGTTTCAGCCACGAGCAGTACTTC. This sequence encodes CASSKGDSFSHEQYF. Filled out from reference TRBV5-6 and TRBJ2-7, the complete variable domain reads DAGVTQSPTHLIKTRGQQVTLRCSPKSGHDTVSWYQQALGQGPQFIFQYYEEEERQRGNFPDRFSGHQFPNYSSELNVNALLLGDSALYLCASSKGDSFSHEQYFGPGTRLTVT.

The table lists this clonotype with many counts. The rearrangement joins TRBV20-1 to TRBJ2-2, with D maybe TRBD2 (7 bases). The CDR3 totals 14 residues. V lost 0 bases and J lost 5, with 10 bases in between. CDR1 and CDR2 from the germline V gene are DFQATT and SNEGSKA (reference sequence). CDR3 loop: CSARDRGATGELFF. The DNA of the CDR3 is TGCAGTGCTAGAGATCGGGGGGCGACCGGGGAGCTGTTTTTT.

This clonotype was detected ten times or more. CDR3 sequence: CSAPKETTNEKLFF. The CDR3 DNA sequence: TGCAGTGCTCCAAAGGAGACAACTAATGAAAAACTGTTTTTT. The chain employs TRBV20-1 and TRBJ1-4; D not certain. Trimming took off 5 bases at V and 0 bases at J, with 10 bases between the two ends. Germline CDR1 is DFQATT and CDR2 is SNEGSKA (reference sequence). This CDR3 is built from 14 residues.

This clonotype is medium-sized. The genes are TRBV7-2 and TRBJ2-7; D possibly corresponds to TRBD2 (7 bases). CDR1 is SGHTA and CDR2 is FQGNSA in the germline V gene. V was trimmed by 5 bases and J by 5 bases, leaving 19 bases between them. The CDR3 runs to 15 residues. In nucleotides, the CDR3 is TGTGCCAGCAGCCAAGCGGGACACAATCGCGACGAGCAGTACTTC. Translation gives CASSQAGHNRDEQYF.

This clonotype was seen ten or more times. V and J are TRBV6-5 and TRBJ1-5; D gene uncertain. CDR1 is MNHEY, CDR2 SVGAGI, per germline. V dropped 6 bases and J dropped 5 bases, with 14 bases sitting between them. This CDR3 contains 14 residues. The CDR3 region is CASSRNGRDQPQHF. In DNA form, the CDR3 reads TGTGCCAGCAGCAGGAACGGGAGGGATCAGCCCCAGCATTTT.

This clonotype was found many times. The gene calls are TRBV20-1 and TRBJ1-1, with D tentatively TRBD1 (5 bases). V was cut by 6 bases and J by 4 bases, with 21 bases left in between. The CDR3 has 15 residues. Germline V gene data show CDR1 as DFQATT and CDR2 as SNEGSKA (reference sequence). DNA for the CDR3: TGCAGTGCGCTATCCCTCAGGGTGTTGGGCACTGAAGCTTTCTTT. The encoded protein is CSALSLRVLGTEAFF.

This clonotype has at least ten counts. V usage is TRBV12-3 or TRBV12-4 and J usage is TRBJ1-4; no clear D gene. The V gene lost 5 bases and the J gene lost 0 bases, with 10 bases spanning the gap. The CDR3 contains 15 residues. CDR3 in amino acids: CASSANGATNEKLFF. The CDR3 nucleotides are TGTGCCAGCAGTGCAAACGGTGCAACTAATGAAAAACTGTTTTTT.

This clonotype was seen at least ten times. V is TRBV6-1 and J is TRBJ1-4; no clear D gene. The CDR3 totals 14 residues. Trimming stripped 2 bases from V and 7 bases from J, with 11 bases between. Per the germline V gene, CDR1 is MNHNS and CDR2 is SASEGT. The chain's CDR3 is CASSERWAGEKLFF. For the CDR3, the DNA is TGTGCCAGCAGTGAAAGATGGGCCGGTGAAAAACTGTTTTTT.

This clonotype was counted ten times or more. The chain joins TRBV7-2 to TRBJ2-1; no firm D call. Trimming removed 8 bases from V and 4 bases from J, with 6 bases in between. Germline CDR1 SGHTA, CDR2 FQGNSA. This CDR3 is built from 11 residues. CDR3 loop: CASGRYNEQFF. In DNA form, the CDR3 reads TGTGCCAGCGGGCGTTACAATGAGCAGTTCTTC.

This clonotype was observed many times. V and J are TRBV24-1 and TRBJ1-5; D remains unclear. The CDR3 totals 14 residues. V lost 0 bases to trimming and J lost 3 bases, with 5 bases between them. Looked up from germline, CDR1 is KGHDR and CDR2 is SFDVKD. The CDR3 sequence: CATSDLSVNQPQHF. In DNA form, the CDR3 reads TGTGCCACCAGTGATTTGAGTGTCAATCAGCCCCAGCATTTT.

This clonotype showed up many times. The chain joins TRBV6-5 to TRBJ1-1; D unclear. Per germline, CDR1 MNHEY and CDR2 SVGAGI. This CDR3 spans 13 amino acids. With 0 bases removed from V and 8 bases from J, the gap between germline ends came to 10 bases. The CDR3 DNA reads as TGTGCCAGCAGTTACTCGACGGGTGTGGAAGCTTTCTTT. Residues: CASSYSTGVEAFF.

This clonotype is medium-sized within its sample. The chain combines TRBV29-1 with TRBJ2-7, with D unresolved. Per the germline V gene, CDR1 is SQVTM and CDR2 is ANQGSEA. This CDR3 spans 12 amino acids. V lost 8 bases to trimming and J lost 0 bases, with 11 bases between them. The DNA for the CDR3 is TGCAGCTTCCAGACCCGCTCCTACGAGCAGTACTTC. It yields the protein CSFQTRSYEQYF.

This clonotype was picked up many times. The genes are TRBV5-1 and TRBJ1-5; D ambiguous. The CDR3 has 15 amino acids. The germline CDR1 and CDR2 sequences are SGHRS and YFSETQ. Trimming stripped 0 bases from V and 0 bases from J, with 7 bases between. The CDR3 region is CASSLDGNSNQPQHF. CDR3 bases: TGCGCCAGCAGCTTGGACGGGAATAGCAATCAGCCCCAGCATTTT.

This clonotype has ten or more counts. CDR3 amino acids: CASSSERAETQYF. In nucleotides, the CDR3 is TGCGCCAGCAGCTCCGAACGAGCGGAGACCCAGTACTTC. The chain combines TRBV5-1 with TRBJ2-5; D call uncertain. This CDR3 has 13 amino acids. V lost 3 bases and J lost 5, with 11 bases in between. The germline CDR1 and CDR2 sequences are SGHRS and YFSETQ.

This clonotype was seen at least ten times. V is TRBV28 and J is TRBJ2-4, with D possibly matching TRBD2 (6 bases). Germline values: CDR1 MDHEN, CDR2 SYDVKM. V was cut by 5 bases and J by 0 bases, with 17 bases left in between. There are 17 residues in the CDR3. CDR3 sequence (DNA): TGTGCCAGCAGTACCCAGGGAGGCCCCTTAGCCAAAAACATTCAGTACTTC. Amino acids: CASSTQGGPLAKNIQYF.

This clonotype was seen repeatedly, ten times or more. The rearrangement uses TRBV20-1 and TRBJ1-5, with 9 bases that match TRBD1. The J segment lost 2 bases and the V segment lost 5 bases, leaving 10 bases of the junction unmatched. This CDR3 region has 16 residues. Germline V gene lookup returns CDR1 DFQATT and CDR2 SNEGSKA (reference sequence). This chain's CDR3 is CSAATRTGAGNQPQHF. CDR3 DNA sequence: TGCAGTGCTGCTACCAGGACAGGGGCGGGCAATCAGCCCCAGCATTTT.

This clonotype was found many times. The genes are TRBV21-1 and TRBJ2-7; the tabulated D call, TRBD1, remains unverified against the DNA. TRBV21-1 is shown as a pseudogene. There are 14 residues in the CDR3. DNA for the CDR3: TGTGCCAGCAGCCATCGACAGGGGCCTTACGAGCAGTACTTC. Residues: CASSHRQGPYEQYF.

This clonotype was found many times. This chain connects TRBV15 to TRBJ2-5; D unresolved. Trimming took 5 bases from V and 5 from J, leaving 12 bases between them. Looked up from germline, CDR1 is LNHNV and CDR2 is YYDKDF (reference sequence). The CDR3 is made up of 13 amino acids. CDR3 bases: TGTGCCACCAGCTCCGACACTTTCGAGACCCAGTACTTC. Translation gives CATSSDTFETQYF.

In its sample, this clonotype was seen a few times. The chain employs TRBV18 and TRBJ2-7; possible D gene TRBD1, 7 bases. Trimming stripped 6 bases from V and 5 bases from J, with 17 bases between. This CDR3 is 14 amino acids long. The germline gives CDR1 KGHSH, CDR2 LQKENI. CDR3 amino acids: CASSRDREVNEQYF. The CDR3 nucleotides are TGTGCCAGCTCTCGCGACAGGGAGGTCAACGAGCAGTACTTC.

This clonotype was detected many times. V usage is TRBV5-5 and J usage is TRBJ2-1, with TRBD1 as a possible D gene (6 bases). Germline CDR1 SGHKS, CDR2 YYEKEE (reference sequence). V lost 3 bases and J lost 2, with 12 bases in between. This CDR3 comprises 15 residues. CDR3 loop: CASSSAQGTYNEQFF. The CDR3 DNA reads as TGTGCCAGCAGCTCCGCACAGGGAACCTACAATGAGCAGTTCTTC. Based on the CDR3 plus reference TRBV5-5 and TRBJ2-1, the full variable domain is DAGVTQSPTHLIKTRGQQVTLRCSPISGHKSVSWYQQVLGQGPQFIFQYYEKEERGRGNFPDRFSARQFPNYSSELNVNALLLGDSALYLCASSSAQGTYNEQFFGPGTRLTVL.

This clonotype appeared many times. This chain links TRBV3-1 with TRBJ1-3; D remains unclear. V was pared by 4 bases and J by 7 bases, with 17 bases between. This CDR3 region has 15 residues. Germline CDR1 is LGHDT and CDR2 is YNNKEL (reference sequence). In nucleotides, the CDR3 is TGTGCCAGCAGCCCCCAACGCGGTGGTTGGAACACCATATATTTT. Its protein is CASSPQRGGWNTIYF.

This clonotype was found many times. The chain carries TRBV29-1 and TRBJ2-5; D may correspond to TRBD1 or TRBD2 (5 bases each). V was trimmed by 3 bases and J by 2 bases, leaving 16 bases between them. CDR1 is SQVTM, CDR2 ANQGSEA, per germline. This CDR3 comprises 15 residues. CDR3 in amino acids: CSVDGTRDPQETQYF. CDR3 DNA: TGCAGCGTTGACGGTACCCGGGACCCACAAGAGACCCAGTACTTC. Full variable domain (rest looked up from reference TRBV29-1 and TRBJ2-5): SAVISQKPSRDICQRGTSLTIQCQVDSQVTMMFWYRQQPGQSLTLIATANQGSEATYESGFVIDKFPISRPNLTFSTLTVSNMSPEDSSIYLCSVDGTRDPQETQYFGPGTRLLVL.

This clonotype was observed at least ten times. The CDR3 DNA reads as TGTGCCAGCAGCTGGCTGGGGACAGGTTCTGGAAACACCATATATTTT. It yields the protein CASSWLGTGSGNTIYF. The chain links TRBV7-9 to TRBJ1-3, with 8 bases that match TRBD1. Trimming removed 4 bases from V and 1 base from J; junction bases left unmatched: 6. The CDR3 is made up of 16 amino acids. Germline loops: CDR1 SEHNR, CDR2 FQNEAQ (reference sequence).

This clonotype was picked up many times. The chain recombines TRBV20-1 with TRBJ2-1, with 12 bases fitting TRBD2. V dropped 3 bases and J dropped 1; count of bases not matched to a gene: 19. Germline V gives CDR1 DFQATT, CDR2 SNEGSKA (reference sequence). The CDR3 is 21 amino acids. DNA of the CDR3: TGCAGTGCTAGTCCGACTCGGCGACGAACTAGCGGGGGGTATTCCTACAATGAGCAGTTCTTC. Translating gives CSASPTRRRTSGGYSYNEQFF.

This clonotype was found a few times. The rearrangement joins TRBV7-8 to TRBJ2-1, with D possibly being TRBD2 (6 bases). From germline, CDR1 is SGHVS and CDR2 FQNEAQ. V was shortened by 1 base and J by 9 bases, with 10 bases between the two germline ends. The CDR3 runs to 13 residues. In DNA, the CDR3 is TGTGCCAGCAGCTTAGGGCAGGGAGGTGAGCAGTTCTTC. Translation: CASSLGQGGEQFF.

This clonotype was observed many times. The chain recombines TRBV20-1 with TRBJ2-5, with D uncertain. CDR1 is DFQATT, CDR2 SNEGSKA, per germline (reference sequence). Trimming took 6 bases from V and 2 from J, leaving 13 bases between them. This CDR3 has 13 amino acids. The DNA for the CDR3 is TGCAGTGCGGCCCCCGGCGGTCAAGAGACCCAGTACTTC. Protein sequence: CSAAPGGQETQYF.

This clonotype was seen many times. J is TRBJ1-1 and V is TRBV5-1; maybe TRBD1 (5 bases). This CDR3 is 13 amino acids long. Trimming removed 3 bases at V and 1 base at J, with 7 bases between. Per the germline V gene, CDR1 is SGHRS and CDR2 is YFSETQ. This chain's CDR3 is CASSWGRNTEAFF. CDR3 sequence (DNA): TGCGCCAGCAGCTGGGGCAGGAACACTGAAGCTTTCTTT.